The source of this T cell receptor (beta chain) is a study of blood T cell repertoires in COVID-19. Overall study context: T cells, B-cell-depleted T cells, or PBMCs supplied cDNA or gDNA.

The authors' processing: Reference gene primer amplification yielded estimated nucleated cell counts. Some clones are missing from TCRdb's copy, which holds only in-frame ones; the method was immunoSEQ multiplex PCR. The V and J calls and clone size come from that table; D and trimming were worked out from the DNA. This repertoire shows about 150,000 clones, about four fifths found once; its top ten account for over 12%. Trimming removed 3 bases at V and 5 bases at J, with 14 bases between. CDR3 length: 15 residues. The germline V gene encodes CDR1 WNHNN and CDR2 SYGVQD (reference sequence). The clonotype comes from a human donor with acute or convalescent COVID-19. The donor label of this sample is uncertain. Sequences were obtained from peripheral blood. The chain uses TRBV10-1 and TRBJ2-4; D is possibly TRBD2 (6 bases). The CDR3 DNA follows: TGCGCCAGCAGTGATGGGGGGACGGAGGAAAACATTCAGTACTTC. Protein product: CASSDGGTEENIQYF.